This T cell receptor beta chain was retrieved from a study of spatial heterogeneity in lung cancer. Study conclusions and caveats: Tumoral mutation counts were tracked by counts of expanded intratumoral alpha and beta TCRs.

This clonotype has just a few counts. Its target is not known. A unique molecular identifier was attached to every TCR cDNA molecule. Using its own MiXCR run on the 5' RACE reads, TCRdb lists one record per CDR3 protein. The data hold 11,000 or so distinct CDR3 sequences, with about 12% observed a single time. Time point: sample taken at primary tumor resection. Sequenced here: lung tumor tissue, sampled at surgery. This TCR derives from a male donor with early-stage non-small cell lung cancer.

The CDR3 sequence is CSAREFRGPIYEQYF. The CDR3, as DNA: TGCAGTGCTAGAGAGTTCAGGGGTCCAATCTACGAGCAGTACTTC. V is TRBV20-1 and J is TRBJ2-7; D is perhaps TRBD1 (6 bases). V was pared by 0 bases and J by 3 bases, with 15 bases between. The CDR3 contains 15 residues. Per germline, CDR1 DFQATT and CDR2 SNEGSKA (reference sequence).